A selection of T cell receptor beta chains follows, all from one sample in a study of T cell responses to AZD1222 COVID-19 vaccine. Some clones are missing from TCRdb's copy, which holds only in-frame ones; the method was immunoSEQ multiplex PCR. The sample gives roughly 84,000 clones, 70% to 90% of which show up once; roughly an eighth is in the top ten. The starting material was peripheral blood, obtained 28 days after the second AZD1222 dose. These TCRs come from an adult who received the AZD1222 COVID-19 vaccine. Each CDR3 is given with its conserved first and last residue. A D gene is named only where the DNA matches it firmly. The size field is filled for only some rows; it gives once, few, many or a size class.

d_gene	v_gene	j_gene	abundance	CDR3nt	CDR3aa
TRBD1	TRBV12-3/TRBV12-4	TRBJ2-7	NA	TGTGCCAGCAGTTTCTACAGGGGCGAGCAGTACTTC	CASSFYRGEQYF
NA	TRBV5-1	TRBJ2-5	NA	TGCGCCAGCAGCCCGGGACAAGGCCAAGAGACCCAGTACTTC	CASSPGQGQETQYF
TRBD2	TRBV4-3	TRBJ2-1	NA	TGCGCCAGCAGCCAAGATGGCCTAGCGGTAGATGAGCAGTTCTTC	CASSQDGLAVDEQFF
TRBD2	TRBV2	TRBJ2-1	NA	TGTGCCAGCTCTAGCGGGAGGCTCAATGAGCAGTTCTTC	CASSSGRLNEQFF
NA	TRBV27	TRBJ1-5	NA	TGTGCCAGCAGTTTAAAGCTCGGGGACCAGCCCCAGCATTTT	CASSLKLGDQPQHF
TRBD1	TRBV6-5	TRBJ1-4	NA	TGTGCCACCACAGGGGGGGTTAGTGAAAAACTGTTTTTT	CATTGGVSEKLFF
NA	TRBV5-5	TRBJ2-4	NA	TGTGCCAGCAGCTTCGAGTTAGCCAAAAACATTCAGTACTTC	CASSFELAKNIQYF
NA	TRBV4-2	TRBJ2-1	few	TGTGCCAGCAGCCAAGATCCGTGGAATGAGCAGTTCTTC	CASSQDPWNEQFF
NA	TRBV6-5	TRBJ1-2	NA	TGTGCCAGCAGGGCAGGCTGGGGCTACACCTTC	CASRAGWGYTF
TRBD1	TRBV24-1	TRBJ1-4	NA	TGTGCCACCAGTGAGACGGGACAGGGGGAAAAACTGTTTTTT	CATSETGQGEKLFF
NA	TRBV3-1/TRBV3-2	TRBJ1-3	NA	TGTGCCAGCAGCCAAGAGGGGCCCTTATATTTT	CASSQEGPLYF
NA	TRBV20-1	TRBJ2-5	once	TGCAGTGCTAGTCAGGGGGGGGGAGAGACCCAGTACTTC	CSASQGGGETQYF
NA	TRBV7-2	TRBJ2-2	NA	TGTGCCAGCAGCCCCTCTAATGTGGGAGCGGTCACCGGGGAGCTGTTTTTT	CASSPSNVGAVTGELFF
NA	TRBV28	TRBJ1-5	NA	TGTGCCAGCAGTTCGGCGGAGGGGTCGGGCAATCAGCCCCAGCATTTT	CASSSAEGSGNQPQHF
TRBD1	TRBV14	TRBJ1-6	NA	TGTGCCAGCAGCCAAGGAGGGGGCAATTCACCCCTCCACTTT	CASSQGGGNSPLHF
TRBD2	TRBV7-2	TRBJ2-1	NA	TGTGCCAGCAGCTTAATCGTAGCGGGAGTCGGGGAGCAGTTCTTC	CASSLIVAGVGEQFF
NA	TRBV19	TRBJ1-2	NA	TGTGCCAGTAGTATAAAGGGGAACTATGGCTACACCTTC	CASSIKGNYGYTF
NA	TRBV18	TRBJ2-1	NA	TGTGCCAGCTCACCGTCCCTGGAAGATGAGCAGTTCTTC	CASSPSLEDEQFF
NA	TRBV28	TRBJ1-2	once	TGTGCCAGCAGAAAACAGGGTTATAACTATGGCTACACCTTC	CASRKQGYNYGYTF
NA	TRBV5-1	TRBJ2-3	NA	TGCGCCAGCAGCTTGGAAATGGTGGATACGCAGTATTTT	CASSLEMVDTQYF
NA	TRBV11-3	TRBJ1-4	NA	TGTGCCAGCAGCTTAGGGGTTGCGGGAAAACTGTTTTTT	CASSLGVAGKLFF
TRBD1	TRBV19	TRBJ2-1	NA	TGTGCCAGTAGTACCTACCCCAGTGGACAGGGGGCCAATGAGCAGTTCTTC	CASSTYPSGQGANEQFF
NA	TRBV6-5	TRBJ2-7	NA	TGTGCCAGCAGTTACTCGACGGACGAGCAGTACTTC	CASSYSTDEQYF
TRBD1	TRBV28	TRBJ1-2	few	TGTGCCAGCAAATCCCGGTTAGGGGGCGTCTATGGCTACACCTTC	CASKSRLGGVYGYTF
NA	TRBV11-2	TRBJ1-6	NA	TGTGCCAGCAGCTCCGGGACAAATAATTCACCCCTCCACTTT	CASSSGTNNSPLHF
NA	TRBV6-4	TRBJ1-2	NA	TGTGCCAGCAGCCCGGGGGGAGATTACGGCTACACCTTC	CASSPGGDYGYTF
NA	TRBV19	TRBJ2-3	NA	TGTGCCAGTAGTATTACAGAGACAGATACGCAGTATTTT	CASSITETDTQYF
NA	TRBV19	TRBJ2-2	NA	TGTGCCAGTAAGTTGTGGAACACCGGGGAGCTATTTTTT	CASKLWNTGELFF
NA	TRBV10-3	TRBJ1-1	NA	TGTGCCATCAGGGCAGGGACCGGGAACACTGAAGCTTTCTTT	CAIRAGTGNTEAFF
TRBD2	TRBV5-1	TRBJ2-3	NA	TGCGCCAGCAGTCTCTCGGGGGGGCGTGTAGATACGCAGTATTTT	CASSLSGGRVDTQYF
NA	TRBV2	TRBJ1-4	NA	TGTGCCAGTCTCAGACAGGTGGAGGGTGAAAAACTGTTTTTT	CASLRQVEGEKLFF